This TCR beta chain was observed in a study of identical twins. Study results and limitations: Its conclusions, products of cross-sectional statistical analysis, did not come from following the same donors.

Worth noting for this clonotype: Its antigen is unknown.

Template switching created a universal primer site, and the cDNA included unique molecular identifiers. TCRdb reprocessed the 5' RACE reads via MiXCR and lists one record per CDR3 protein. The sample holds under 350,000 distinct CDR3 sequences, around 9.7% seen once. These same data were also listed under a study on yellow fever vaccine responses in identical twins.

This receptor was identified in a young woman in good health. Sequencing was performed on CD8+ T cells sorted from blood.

The CDR3 is CATSDSPQATANTGELFF. In nucleotides, the CDR3 is TGTGCCACCAGTGATTCGCCGCAAGCTACCGCGAACACCGGGGAGCTGTTTTTT. The chain joins TRBV24-1 to TRBJ2-2; D gene ambiguous. Germline values: CDR1 KGHDR, CDR2 SFDVKD. V was shortened by 2 bases and J by 0 bases, with 15 bases between the two germline ends. The CDR3 consists of 18 residues.